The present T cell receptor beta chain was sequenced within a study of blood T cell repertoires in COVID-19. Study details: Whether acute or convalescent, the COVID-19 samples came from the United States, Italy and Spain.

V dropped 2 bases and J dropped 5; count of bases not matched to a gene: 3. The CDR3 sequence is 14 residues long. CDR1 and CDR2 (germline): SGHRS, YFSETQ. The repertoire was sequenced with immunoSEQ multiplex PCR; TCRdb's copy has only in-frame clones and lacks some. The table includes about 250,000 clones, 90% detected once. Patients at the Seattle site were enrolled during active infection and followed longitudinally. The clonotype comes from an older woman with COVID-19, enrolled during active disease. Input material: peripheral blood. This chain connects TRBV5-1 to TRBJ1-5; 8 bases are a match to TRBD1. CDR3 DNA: TGCGCCAGCAGCTTATCAGGGGGCGATCAGCCCCAGCATTTT. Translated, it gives CASSLSGGDQPQHF.